Described below is a single T cell receptor (beta chain) sequence and its context. The target of this receptor is not known. Base qualities are not recorded, but no much larger clone differs from it by a single base. The Qiagen DNeasy kit was used to extract genomic DNA from unsorted PBMCs and from the negatively selected CD4+ and CD8+ fractions. TCR beta CDR3 regions were subjected to amplification by immunoSEQ multiplex PCR with primers that anneal to V and J segments. A synthetic immune receptor repertoire was used to minimize amplification bias, and any remaining bias was removed computationally after sequencing. The paper's data handling went like this. Repertoire diversity was quantified as the Shannon entropy index using custom Python scripts. Unsorted, CD4+ and CD8+ repertoires were analyzed separately, except for combined analyses in which CD4+ and CD8+ sequences were merged in silico. Clonal expansion was defined as at least a 2-fold frequency increase after treatment relative to C1D1, with a pseudocount of 0.5 for undetected baseline clones. Singleton clones were defined as clones with 0 or 1 copy at C1D1, and non-singleton clones were defined as clones with 2 or more copies. Clones expanded in unsorted samples were labelled as CD4+, CD8+ or unknown by matching protein sequences in sorted samples from the same patient. Wilcoxon tests on paired samples were used to test changes in diversity from C1D1 to C4D1. What TCRdb holds here is the immuneACCESS table cut down to in-frame rearrangements. Part of the clones is not present; checked against another copy, under half of the missing clones reflect an unresolved V gene, and the others are unexplained. V and J calls and clone size are as listed in that table; D and trimming were resolved from the DNA. Within this sample are tens of thousands of clones, with 90% of them counted one time only. About 2.9% of the sample lies in the top ten.

This entry belongs to a study of PD-1 blockade in classical Hodgkin lymphoma (dated by TCRdb to about 2020). With regard to the full study: Nivolumab dosing was 3 mg/kg intravenously every 2 weeks, continuing until either disease progression or unacceptable toxicity. The study used TCR beta sequencing and CyTOF to define a peripheral blood immune signature of response to PD-1 blockade in classical Hodgkin lymphoma.

General findings and caveats noted by the study authors: Patients starting nivolumab less than 1 year after ASCT had lower diversity and were excluded from later analyses to avoid confounding by immune reconstitution. Only a single clinical trial cohort was studied, and what caused the repertoire differences, possibly disease activity or prior therapy, remained undefined. Trial patients achieving complete response had baseline diversity similar to newly diagnosed patients, whereas partial responders and progressors had significantly lower diversity. By C4D1, a significant rise was seen in CD4+ TCR diversity but not in CD8+ TCR diversity (p=0.0027 vs p=0.16), and the rise was most apparent among complete responders (p=0.02). Baseline TCR diversity was reported to be lower in newly diagnosed patients than in healthy donors, and even lower in relapsed/refractory patients.

Sample time point, as interpreted from the label and publication: cycle 4 day 1 (C4D1), after five to seven weeks of nivolumab. All trial patients had relapsed after autologous stem cell transplantation, with cohorts A, B and C differing in prior brentuximab vedotin exposure. A total of around 59 patients with relapsed/refractory classical Hodgkin lymphoma made up the trial cohort, and each patient's best overall response was complete response, partial response or progressive disease. Trial patients were treated with single-agent nivolumab in the multi-cohort phase II CheckMate 205 trial. An independent review committee assessed best overall response using the 2007 International Working Group response criteria. Trial PBMCs were collected just before the start of nivolumab (C1D1) and during therapy at cycle 2 day 1 and cycle 4 day 1. After peripheral blood was drawn into 8 mL Vacutainer Cell Preparation Tubes, PBMCs were isolated by centrifugation and then cryopreserved.

The CDR3 sequence holds 15 residues, the cysteine and phenylalanine included. The kept DNA is CDR3 alone, 45 bases in frame from the first base. The V end loses 0 bases and the J end loses 0 bases, and a stretch of 8 bases separates them. CDR1 LNHNV and CDR2 YYDKDF are derived from the germline V gene (reference sequence). The receptor's source is a human donor with classical Hodgkin lymphoma. Sequencing was performed on peripheral blood mononuclear cells (PBMCs), taken before the fourth cycle of nivolumab. The chain couples TRBV15 to TRBJ1-1; the D gene is perhaps TRBD1, on 5 matching bases. CDR3 loop: CATSRDRGMNTEAFF. The DNA sequence is TGTGCCACCAGCAGAGATAGGGGCATGAACACTGAAGCTTTCTTT.